Given below is one T cell receptor (beta chain) in context. Its antigen is currently unknown. Here immunoSEQ multiplex PCR was the method, and the copy in TCRdb shows in-frame clones only, minus some. The sample includes more than 90,000 clones, around 89% seen only once; the top ten take 5.5% to 8.5%. CDR1 is SGHNT, CDR2 YYREEE, per germline (reference sequence). This CDR3 is built from 14 residues. Trimming took off 4 bases at V and 1 base at J, with 10 bases between the two ends. This record comes from a study of PD-1 blockade in classical Hodgkin lymphoma. Study-level results: Newly diagnosed patients were reported to exhibit reduced baseline TCR diversity relative to healthy donors. Complete responders entered with baseline diversity on par with newly diagnosed patients, the results showed. Undefined causes, possibly disease activity or prior therapy, underlie the repertoire differences.

Brentuximab vedotin exposure varied, and every patient relapsed after autologous stem cell transplantation. Classifying best responses yielded complete response, partial response or progressive disease. The clonotype comes from a human donor with classical Hodgkin lymphoma. V usage is TRBV5-4 and J usage is TRBJ2-3; a weak D match, TRBD2 (6 bases). Specimen: peripheral blood mononuclear cells (PBMCs), collected before the second cycle of nivolumab. For the CDR3, the DNA is TGTGCCAGCAGCCTGGACTATCGCACAGATACGCAGTATTTT. Encoded protein: CASSLDYRTDTQYF.